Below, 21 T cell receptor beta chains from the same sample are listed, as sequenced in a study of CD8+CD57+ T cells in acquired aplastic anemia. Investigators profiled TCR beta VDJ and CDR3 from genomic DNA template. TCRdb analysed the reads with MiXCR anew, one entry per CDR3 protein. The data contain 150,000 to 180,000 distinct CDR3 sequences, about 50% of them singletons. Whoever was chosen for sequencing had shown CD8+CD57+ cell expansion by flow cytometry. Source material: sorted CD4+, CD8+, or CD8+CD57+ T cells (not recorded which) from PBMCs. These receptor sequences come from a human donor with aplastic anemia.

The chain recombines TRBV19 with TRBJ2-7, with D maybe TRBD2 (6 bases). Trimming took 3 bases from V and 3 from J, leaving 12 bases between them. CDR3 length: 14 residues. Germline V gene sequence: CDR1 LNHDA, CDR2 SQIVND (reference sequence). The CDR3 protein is CASSMGREIYEQYF. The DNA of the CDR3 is TGTGCCAGTAGTATGGGCCGGGAGATCTACGAGCAGTACTTC.

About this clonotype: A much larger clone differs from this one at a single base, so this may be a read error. CDR3 residues: CASSWGRGELFF. CDR3 nucleotides: TGTGCCAGCAGTTGGGGTCGGGGGGAGCTGTTTTTT. The rearrangement joins TRBV7-6 to TRBJ2-2; the D is unclear. CDR1 and CDR2 (germline): SGHVS, FNYEAQ. V lost 6 bases to trimming and J lost 8 bases, with 10 bases between them. CDR3 length: 12 amino acids.

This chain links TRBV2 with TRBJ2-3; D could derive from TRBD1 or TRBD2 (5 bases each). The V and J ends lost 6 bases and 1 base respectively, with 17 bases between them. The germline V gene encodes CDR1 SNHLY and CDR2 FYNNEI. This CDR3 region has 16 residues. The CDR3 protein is CASRLDSAGGTDTQYF. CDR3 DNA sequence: TGTGCCAGCAGACTCGACAGCGCCGGGGGCACAGATACGCAGTATTTT.

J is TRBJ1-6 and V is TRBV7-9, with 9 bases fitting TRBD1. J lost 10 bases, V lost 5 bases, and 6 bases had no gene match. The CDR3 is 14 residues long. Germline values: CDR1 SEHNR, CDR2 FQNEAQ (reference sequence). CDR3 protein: CASSQGQGGSPLHF. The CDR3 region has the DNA TGTGCCAGCAGCCAGGGACAGGGAGGGTCACCCCTCCACTTT.

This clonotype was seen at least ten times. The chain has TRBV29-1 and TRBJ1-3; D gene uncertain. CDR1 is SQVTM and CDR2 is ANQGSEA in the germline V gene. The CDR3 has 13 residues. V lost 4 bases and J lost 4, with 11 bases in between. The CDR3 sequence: CSVGQTGGNTIYF. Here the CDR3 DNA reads TGCAGCGTTGGTCAAACCGGGGGAAACACCATATATTTT.

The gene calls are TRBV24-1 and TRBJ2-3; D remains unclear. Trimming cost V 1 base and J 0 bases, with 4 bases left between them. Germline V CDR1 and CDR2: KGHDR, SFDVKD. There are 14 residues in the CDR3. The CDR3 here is CATSDFASTDTQYF. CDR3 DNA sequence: TGTGCCACCAGTGATTTCGCTAGCACAGATACGCAGTATTTT.

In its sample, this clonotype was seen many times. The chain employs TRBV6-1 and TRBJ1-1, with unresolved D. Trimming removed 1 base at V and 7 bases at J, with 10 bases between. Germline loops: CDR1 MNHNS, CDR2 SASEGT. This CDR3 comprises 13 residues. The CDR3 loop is CASSEVGAIEAFF. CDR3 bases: TGTGCCAGCAGTGAAGTAGGAGCCATTGAAGCTTTCTTT.

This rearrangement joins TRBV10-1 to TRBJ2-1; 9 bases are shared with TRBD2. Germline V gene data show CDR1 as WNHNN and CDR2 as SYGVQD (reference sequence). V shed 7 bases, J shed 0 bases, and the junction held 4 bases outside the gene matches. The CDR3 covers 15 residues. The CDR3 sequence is CASKRLAASYNEQFF. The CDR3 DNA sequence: TGCGCCAGCAAACGACTAGCGGCCTCCTACAATGAGCAGTTCTTC.

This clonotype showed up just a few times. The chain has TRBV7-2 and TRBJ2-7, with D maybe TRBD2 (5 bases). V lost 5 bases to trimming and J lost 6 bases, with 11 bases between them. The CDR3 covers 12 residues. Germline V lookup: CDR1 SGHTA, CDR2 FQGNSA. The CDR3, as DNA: TGTGCCAGCAGCCAGCGACGGGGCGAGCAGTACTTC. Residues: CASSQRRGEQYF.

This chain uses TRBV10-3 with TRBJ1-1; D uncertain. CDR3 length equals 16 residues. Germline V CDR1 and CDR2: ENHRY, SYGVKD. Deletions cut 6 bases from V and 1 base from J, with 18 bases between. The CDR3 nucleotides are TGTGCCATCAGCAGGACGGCCGCCGGAGCGAACACTGAAGCTTTCTTT. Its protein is CAISRTAAGANTEAFF.

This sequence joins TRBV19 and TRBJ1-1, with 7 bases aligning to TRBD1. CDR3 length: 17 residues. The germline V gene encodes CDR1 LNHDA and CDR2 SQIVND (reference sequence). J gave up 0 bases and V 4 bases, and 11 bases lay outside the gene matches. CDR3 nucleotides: TGTGCCAGTAGTAGTAGCAGGGGGTCGGCCATGAACACTGAAGCTTTCTTT. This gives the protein CASSSSRGSAMNTEAFF.

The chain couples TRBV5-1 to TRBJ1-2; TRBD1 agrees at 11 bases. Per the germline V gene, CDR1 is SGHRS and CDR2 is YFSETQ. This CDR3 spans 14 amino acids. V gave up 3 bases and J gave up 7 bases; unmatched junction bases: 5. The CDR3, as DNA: TGCGCCAGCAGCTGGACAGGGGGCGCATCTGGCTACACCTTC. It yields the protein CASSWTGGASGYTF.

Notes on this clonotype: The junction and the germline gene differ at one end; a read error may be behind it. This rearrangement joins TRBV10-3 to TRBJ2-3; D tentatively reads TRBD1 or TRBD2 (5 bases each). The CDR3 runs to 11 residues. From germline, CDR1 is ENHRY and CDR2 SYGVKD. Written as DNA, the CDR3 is TGTGCCATCAGGGGGGTAGATACGCGGTATTTT. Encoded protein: CAIRGVDTRYF.

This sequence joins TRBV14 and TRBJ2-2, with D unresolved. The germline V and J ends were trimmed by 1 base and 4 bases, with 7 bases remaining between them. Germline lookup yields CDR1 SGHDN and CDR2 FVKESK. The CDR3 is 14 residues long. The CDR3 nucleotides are TGTGCCAGCAGCCAAGCTTATGTCACCGGGGAGCTGTTTTTT. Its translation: CASSQAYVTGELFF.

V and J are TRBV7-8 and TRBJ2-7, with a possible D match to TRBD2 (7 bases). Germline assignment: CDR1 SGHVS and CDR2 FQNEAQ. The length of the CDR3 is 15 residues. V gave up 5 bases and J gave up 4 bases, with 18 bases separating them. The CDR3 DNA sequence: TGTGCCAGCAGCCGCCCGCCCGAGGGGGGGTACGAGCAGTACTTC. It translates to CASSRPPEGGYEQYF.

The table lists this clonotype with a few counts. The chain's CDR3 is CSARAWSSGRNEQFF. The CDR3 region has the DNA TGCAGTGCTAGAGCTTGGTCTAGCGGGAGGAATGAGCAGTTCTTC. V usage is TRBV20-1 and J usage is TRBJ2-1, with 11 positions matching TRBD2. Germline V gene lookup returns CDR1 DFQATT and CDR2 SNEGSKA (reference sequence). V dropped 1 base and J dropped 7; count of bases not matched to a gene: 6. The CDR3 runs to 15 residues.

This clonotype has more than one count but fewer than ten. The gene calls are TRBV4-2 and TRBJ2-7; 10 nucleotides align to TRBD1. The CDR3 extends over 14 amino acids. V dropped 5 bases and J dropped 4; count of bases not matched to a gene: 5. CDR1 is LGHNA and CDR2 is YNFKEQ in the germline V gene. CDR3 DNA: TGTGCCAGCAGCAAAGGGACAGGGGTGTACGAGCAGTACTTC. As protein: CASSKGTGVYEQYF.

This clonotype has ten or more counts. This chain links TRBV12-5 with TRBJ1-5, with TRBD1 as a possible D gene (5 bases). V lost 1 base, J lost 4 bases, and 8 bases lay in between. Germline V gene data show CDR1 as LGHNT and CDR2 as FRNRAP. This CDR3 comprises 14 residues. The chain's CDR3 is CASGLGGKNQPQHF. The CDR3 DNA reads TGTGCTAGTGGTTTGGGGGGCAAGAATCAGCCCCAGCATTTT.

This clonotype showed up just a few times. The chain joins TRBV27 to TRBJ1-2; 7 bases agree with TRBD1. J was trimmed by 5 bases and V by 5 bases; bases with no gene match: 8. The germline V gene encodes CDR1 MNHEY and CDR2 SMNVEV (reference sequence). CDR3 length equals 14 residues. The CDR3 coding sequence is TGTGCCAGCAGTCGAGAGGGGGCCATATATGGCTACACCTTC. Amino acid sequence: CASSREGAIYGYTF.

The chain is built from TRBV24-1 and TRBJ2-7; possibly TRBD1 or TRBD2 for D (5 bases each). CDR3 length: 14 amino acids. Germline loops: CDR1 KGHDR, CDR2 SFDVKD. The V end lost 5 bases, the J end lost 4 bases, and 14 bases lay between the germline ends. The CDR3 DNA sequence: TGTGCCACCAGTGGGGGGAATACCCCTTACGAGCAGTACTTC. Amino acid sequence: CATSGGNTPYEQYF.

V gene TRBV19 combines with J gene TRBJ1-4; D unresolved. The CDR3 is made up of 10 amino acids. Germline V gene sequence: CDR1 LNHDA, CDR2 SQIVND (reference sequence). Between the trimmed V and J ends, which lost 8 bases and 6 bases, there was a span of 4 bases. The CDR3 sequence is CASLDEKLFF. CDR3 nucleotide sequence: TGTGCCAGTCTAGATGAAAAACTGTTTTTT.